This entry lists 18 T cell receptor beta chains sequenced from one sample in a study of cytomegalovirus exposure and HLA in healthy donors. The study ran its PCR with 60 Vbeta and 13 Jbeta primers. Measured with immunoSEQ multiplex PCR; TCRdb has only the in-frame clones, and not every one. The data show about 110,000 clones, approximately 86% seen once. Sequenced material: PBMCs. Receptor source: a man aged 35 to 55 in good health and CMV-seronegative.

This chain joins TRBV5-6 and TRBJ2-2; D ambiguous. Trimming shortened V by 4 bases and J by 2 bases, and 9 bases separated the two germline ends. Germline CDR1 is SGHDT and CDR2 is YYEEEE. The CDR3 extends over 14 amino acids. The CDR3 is CASSLLPNTGELFF. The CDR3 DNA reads TGTGCCAGCAGCCTACTACCTAACACCGGGGAGCTGTTTTTT. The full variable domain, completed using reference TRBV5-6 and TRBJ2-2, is DAGVTQSPTHLIKTRGQQVTLRCSPKSGHDTVSWYQQALGQGPQFIFQYYEEEERQRGNFPDRFSGHQFPNYSSELNVNALLLGDSALYLCASSLLPNTGELFFGEGSRLTVL.

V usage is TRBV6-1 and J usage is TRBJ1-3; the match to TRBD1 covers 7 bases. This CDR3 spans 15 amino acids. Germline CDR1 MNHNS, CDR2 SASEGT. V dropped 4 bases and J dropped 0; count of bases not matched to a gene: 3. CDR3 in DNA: TGTGCCAGCAGTGTCGGGACAGCCTCTGGAAACACCATATATTTT. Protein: CASSVGTASGNTIYF.

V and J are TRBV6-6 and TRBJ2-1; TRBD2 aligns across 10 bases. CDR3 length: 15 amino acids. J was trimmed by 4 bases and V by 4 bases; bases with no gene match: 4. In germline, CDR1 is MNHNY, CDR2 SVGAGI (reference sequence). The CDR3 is CASSSSGGLYNEQFF. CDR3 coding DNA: TGTGCCAGCAGTTCTAGCGGGGGCTTATACAATGAGCAGTTCTTC.

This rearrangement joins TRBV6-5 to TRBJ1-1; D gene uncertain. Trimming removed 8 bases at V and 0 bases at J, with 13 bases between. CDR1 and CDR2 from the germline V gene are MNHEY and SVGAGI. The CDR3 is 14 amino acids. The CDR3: CASAEESMNTEAFF. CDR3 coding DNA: TGTGCCAGCGCAGAGGAATCCATGAACACTGAAGCTTTCTTT.

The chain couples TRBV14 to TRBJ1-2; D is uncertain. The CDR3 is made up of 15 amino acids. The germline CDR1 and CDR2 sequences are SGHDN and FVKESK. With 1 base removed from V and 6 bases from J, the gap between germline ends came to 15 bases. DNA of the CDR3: TGTGCCAGCAGCCAAGGAGCCACGGGAGACAATGGCTACACCTTC. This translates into CASSQGATGDNGYTF.

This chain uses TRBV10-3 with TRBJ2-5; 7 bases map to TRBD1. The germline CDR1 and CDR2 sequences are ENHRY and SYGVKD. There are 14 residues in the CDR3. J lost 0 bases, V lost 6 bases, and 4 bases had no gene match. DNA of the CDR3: TGTGCCATCAGGGATACAGGGGACCAAGAGACCCAGTACTTC. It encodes CAIRDTGDQETQYF.

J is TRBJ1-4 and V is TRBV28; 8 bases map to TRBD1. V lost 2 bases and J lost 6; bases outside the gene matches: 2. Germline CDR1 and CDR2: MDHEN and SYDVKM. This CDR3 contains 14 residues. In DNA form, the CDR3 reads TGTGCCAGCAGTTTAGGACAGGGTCATGAAAAACTGTTTTTT. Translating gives CASSLGQGHEKLFF.

DNA for the CDR3: TGCGCCAGCAGCTTGGTGGGGGCTAATTCACCCCTCCACTTT. This encodes CASSLVGANSPLHF. The genes are TRBV5-1 and TRBJ1-6; possibly TRBD1 for D (6 bases). The CDR3 has 14 amino acids. In germline, CDR1 is SGHRS, CDR2 YFSETQ. The V and J ends lost 0 bases and 6 bases respectively, with 7 bases between them.

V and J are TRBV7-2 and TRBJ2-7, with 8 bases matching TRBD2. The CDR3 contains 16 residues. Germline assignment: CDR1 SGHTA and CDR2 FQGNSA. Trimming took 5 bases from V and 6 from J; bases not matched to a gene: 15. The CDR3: CASSLNGLAAASEQYF. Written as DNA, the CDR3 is TGTGCCAGCAGCCTTAACGGACTAGCTGCCGCGAGCGAGCAGTACTTC.

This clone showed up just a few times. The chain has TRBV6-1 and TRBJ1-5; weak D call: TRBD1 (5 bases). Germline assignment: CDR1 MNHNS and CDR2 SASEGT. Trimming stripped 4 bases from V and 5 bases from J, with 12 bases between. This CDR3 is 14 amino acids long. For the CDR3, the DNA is TGTGCCAGCAGTGGCCCTACAGGTTATCAGCCCCAGCATTTT. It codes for CASSGPTGYQPQHF.

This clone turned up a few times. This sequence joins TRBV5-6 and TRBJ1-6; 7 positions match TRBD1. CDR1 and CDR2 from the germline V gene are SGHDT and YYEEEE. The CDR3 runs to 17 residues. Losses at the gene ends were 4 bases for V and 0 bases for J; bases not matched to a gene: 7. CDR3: CASSLGTESSYNSPLHF. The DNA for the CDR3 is TGTGCCAGCAGCCTCGGGACAGAGAGCTCCTATAATTCACCCCTCCACTTT.

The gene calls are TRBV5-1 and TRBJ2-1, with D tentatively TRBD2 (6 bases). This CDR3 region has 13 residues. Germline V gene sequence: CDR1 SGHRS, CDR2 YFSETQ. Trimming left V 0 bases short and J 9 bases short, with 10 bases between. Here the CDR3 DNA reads TGCGCCAGCAGCTTGGGTCAGGGAGGTGAGCAGTTCTTC. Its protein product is CASSLGQGGEQFF. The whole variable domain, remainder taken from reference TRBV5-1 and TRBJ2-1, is KAGVTQTPRYLIKTRGQQVTLSCSPISGHRSVSWYQQTPGQGLQFLFEYFSETQRNKGNFPGRFSGRQFSNSRSEMNVSTLELGDSALYLCASSLGQGGEQFFGPGTRLTVL.

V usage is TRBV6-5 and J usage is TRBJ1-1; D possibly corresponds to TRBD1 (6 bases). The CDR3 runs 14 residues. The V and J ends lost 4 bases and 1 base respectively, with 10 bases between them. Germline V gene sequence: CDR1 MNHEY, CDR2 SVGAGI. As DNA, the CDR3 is TGTGCCAGCAGTTTAGTACAGGGGAACACTGAAGCTTTCTTT. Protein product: CASSLVQGNTEAFF.

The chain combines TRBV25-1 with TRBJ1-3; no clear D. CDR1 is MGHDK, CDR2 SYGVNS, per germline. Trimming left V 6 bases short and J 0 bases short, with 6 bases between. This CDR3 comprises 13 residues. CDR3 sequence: CASRPSSGNTIYF. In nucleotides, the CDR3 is TGTGCCAGCAGGCCGAGCTCTGGAAACACCATATATTTT. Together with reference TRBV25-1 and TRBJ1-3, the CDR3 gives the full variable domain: EADIYQTPRYLVIGTGKKITLECSQTMGHDKMYWYQQDPGMELHLIHYSYGVNSTEKGDLSSESTVSRIRTEHFPLTLESARPSHTSQYLCASRPSSGNTIYFGEGSWLTVV.

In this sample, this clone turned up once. The CDR3 DNA sequence: TGTGCCAGTGGGGTCTCAGACAGATATAATTCACCCCTCCACTTT. It translates to CASGVSDRYNSPLHF. V usage is TRBV11-2 and J usage is TRBJ1-6; D might be TRBD1 (5 bases). This CDR3 has 15 amino acids. Trimming shortened V by 9 bases and J by 4 bases, and 16 bases separated the two germline ends. CDR1 and CDR2 from the germline V gene are SGHAT and FQNNGV.

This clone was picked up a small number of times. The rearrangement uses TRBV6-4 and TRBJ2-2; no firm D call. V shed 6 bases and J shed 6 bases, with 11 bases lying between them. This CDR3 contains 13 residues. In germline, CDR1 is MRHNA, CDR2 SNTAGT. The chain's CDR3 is CASRETSAGELFF. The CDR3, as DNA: TGTGCCAGCAGAGAAACTTCGGCCGGGGAGCTGTTTTTT.

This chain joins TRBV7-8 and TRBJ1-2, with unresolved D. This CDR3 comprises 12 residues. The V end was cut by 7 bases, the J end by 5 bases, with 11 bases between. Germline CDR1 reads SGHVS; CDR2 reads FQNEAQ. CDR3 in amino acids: CASTRRGYGYTF. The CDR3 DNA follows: TGTGCCAGCACCAGGCGGGGTTATGGCTACACCTTC. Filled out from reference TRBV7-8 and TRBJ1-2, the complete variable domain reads GAGVSQSPRYKVAKRGQDVALRCDPISGHVSLFWYQQALGQGPEFLTYFQNEAQLDKSGLPSDRFFAERPEGSVSTLKIQRTQQEDSAVYLCASTRRGYGYTFGSGTRLTVV.

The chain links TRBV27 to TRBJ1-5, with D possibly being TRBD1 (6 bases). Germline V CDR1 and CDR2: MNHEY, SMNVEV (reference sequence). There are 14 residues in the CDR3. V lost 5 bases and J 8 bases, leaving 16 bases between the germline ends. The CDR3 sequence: CASSLWGNREPQHF. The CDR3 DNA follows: TGTGCCAGCAGTCTTTGGGGTAACAGGGAGCCCCAGCATTTT.